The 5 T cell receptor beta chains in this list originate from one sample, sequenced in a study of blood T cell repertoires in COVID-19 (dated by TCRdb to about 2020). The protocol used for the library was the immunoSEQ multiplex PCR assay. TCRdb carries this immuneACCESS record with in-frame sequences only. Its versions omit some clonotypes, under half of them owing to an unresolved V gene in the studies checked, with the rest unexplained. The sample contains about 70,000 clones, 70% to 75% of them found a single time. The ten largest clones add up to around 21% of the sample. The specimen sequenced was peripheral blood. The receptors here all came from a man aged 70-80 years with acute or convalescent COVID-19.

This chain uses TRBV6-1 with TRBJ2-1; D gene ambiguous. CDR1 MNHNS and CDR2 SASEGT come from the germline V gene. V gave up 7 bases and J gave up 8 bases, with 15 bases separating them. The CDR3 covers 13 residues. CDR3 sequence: CASTANVRYEQFF. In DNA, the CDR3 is TGTGCCAGCACAGCGAATGTCAGATATGAGCAGTTCTTC.

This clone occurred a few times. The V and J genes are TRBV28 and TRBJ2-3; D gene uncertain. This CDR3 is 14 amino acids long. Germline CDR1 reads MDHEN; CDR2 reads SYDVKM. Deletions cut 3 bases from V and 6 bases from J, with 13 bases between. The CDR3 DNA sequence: TGTGCCAGCAGTTTCCCTCCCCTGAGCGATACGCAGTATTTT. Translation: CASSFPPLSDTQYF.

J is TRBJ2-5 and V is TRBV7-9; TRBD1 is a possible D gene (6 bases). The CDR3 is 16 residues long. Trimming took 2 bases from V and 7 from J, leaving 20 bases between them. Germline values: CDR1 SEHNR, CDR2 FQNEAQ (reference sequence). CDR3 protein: CASSLLRDNLKGTQYF. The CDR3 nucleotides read TGTGCCAGCAGCTTATTAAGGGACAACCTAAAAGGGACCCAGTACTTC.

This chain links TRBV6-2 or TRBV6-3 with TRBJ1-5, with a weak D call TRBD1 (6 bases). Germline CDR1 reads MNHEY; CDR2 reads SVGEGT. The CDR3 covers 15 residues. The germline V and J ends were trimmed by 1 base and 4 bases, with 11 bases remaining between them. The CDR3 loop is CASSYWDKNNQPQHF. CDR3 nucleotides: TGTGCCAGCAGTTACTGGGACAAAAATAATCAGCCCCAGCATTTT.

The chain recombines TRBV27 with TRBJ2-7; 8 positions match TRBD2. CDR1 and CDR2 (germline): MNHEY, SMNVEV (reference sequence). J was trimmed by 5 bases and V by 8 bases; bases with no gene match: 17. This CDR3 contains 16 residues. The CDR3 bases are TGTGCCAGCGGCGGAAGCGGGAGTAGTCTTTTCCACGAGCAGTACTTC. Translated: CASGGSGSSLFHEQYF.